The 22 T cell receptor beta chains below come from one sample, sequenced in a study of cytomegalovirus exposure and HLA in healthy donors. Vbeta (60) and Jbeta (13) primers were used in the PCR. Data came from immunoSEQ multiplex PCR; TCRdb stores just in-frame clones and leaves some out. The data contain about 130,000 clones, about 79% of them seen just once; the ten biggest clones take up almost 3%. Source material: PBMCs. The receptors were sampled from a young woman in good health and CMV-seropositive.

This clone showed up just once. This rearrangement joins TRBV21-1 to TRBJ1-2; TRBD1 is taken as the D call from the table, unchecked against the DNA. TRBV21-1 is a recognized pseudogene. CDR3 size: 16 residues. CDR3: CAIGRSARSVPGGYTF. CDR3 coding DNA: TGTGCCATCGGACGATCCGCCAGGTCGGTCCCAGGGGGCTACACCTTC.

The CDR3 region has the DNA TGTGCCAGCAGTGACGGTACAGTTTACAATGAGCAGTTCTTC. This gives the protein CASSDGTVYNEQFF. The chain is built from TRBV25-1 and TRBJ2-1; no clear D. This CDR3 has 14 amino acids. Germline V gene data show CDR1 as MGHDK and CDR2 as SYGVNS. The germline V and J ends were trimmed by 3 bases and 4 bases, with 10 bases remaining between them.

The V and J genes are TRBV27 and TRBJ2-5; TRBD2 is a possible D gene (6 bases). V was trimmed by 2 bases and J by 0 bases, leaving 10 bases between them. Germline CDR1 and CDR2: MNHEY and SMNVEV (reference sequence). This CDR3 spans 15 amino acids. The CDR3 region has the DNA TGTGCCAGCAGTTTAACGGAGGGGTACCAAGAGACCCAGTACTTC. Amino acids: CASSLTEGYQETQYF.

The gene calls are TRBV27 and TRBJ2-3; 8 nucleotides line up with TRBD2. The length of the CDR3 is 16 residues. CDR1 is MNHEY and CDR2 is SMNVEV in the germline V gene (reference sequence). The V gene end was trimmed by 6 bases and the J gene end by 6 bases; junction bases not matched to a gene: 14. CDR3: CASRDPLAGGWDTQYF. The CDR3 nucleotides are TGTGCCAGCAGGGACCCTTTGGCGGGGGGATGGGATACGCAGTATTTT.

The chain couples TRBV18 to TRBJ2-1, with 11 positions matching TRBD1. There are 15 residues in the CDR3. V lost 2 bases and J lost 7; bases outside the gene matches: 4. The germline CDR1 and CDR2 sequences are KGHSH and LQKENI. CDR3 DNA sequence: TGTGCCAGCTCACCAGGGACAGGGGGAAGGAATGAGCAGTTCTTC. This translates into CASSPGTGGRNEQFF.

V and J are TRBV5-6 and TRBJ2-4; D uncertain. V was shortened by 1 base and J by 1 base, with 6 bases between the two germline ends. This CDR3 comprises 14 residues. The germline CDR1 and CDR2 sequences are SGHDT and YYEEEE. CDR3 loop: CASSLSGAKNIQYF. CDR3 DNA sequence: TGTGCCAGCAGCTTGTCCGGGGCCAAAAACATTCAGTACTTC.

The CDR3 sequence is CASSLESLDEQYF. In DNA form, the CDR3 reads TGTGCCAGCAGCTTAGAATCTCTCGACGAGCAGTACTTC. V gene TRBV7-9 combines with J gene TRBJ2-7, with unresolved D. CDR1 is SEHNR, CDR2 FQNEAQ, per germline (reference sequence). The length of the CDR3 is 13 residues. V dropped 1 base and J dropped 5 bases, with 9 bases sitting between them.

The CDR3 reads CASRRGQAYEQYF. As DNA, the CDR3 is TGTGCCAGCAGGAGGGGACAGGCTTACGAGCAGTACTTC. The chain uses TRBV2 and TRBJ2-7; 8 bases line up with TRBD1. The CDR3 consists of 13 residues. Germline values: CDR1 SNHLY, CDR2 FYNNEI. The J segment lost 4 bases and the V segment lost 6 bases, leaving 5 bases of the junction unmatched.

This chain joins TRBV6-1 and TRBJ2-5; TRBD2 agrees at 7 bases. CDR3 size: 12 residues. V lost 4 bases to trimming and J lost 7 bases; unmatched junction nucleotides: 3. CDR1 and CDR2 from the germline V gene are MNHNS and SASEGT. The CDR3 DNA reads TGTGCCAGCAGTGCCCCGGGAGGGACCCAGTACTTC. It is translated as CASSAPGGTQYF.

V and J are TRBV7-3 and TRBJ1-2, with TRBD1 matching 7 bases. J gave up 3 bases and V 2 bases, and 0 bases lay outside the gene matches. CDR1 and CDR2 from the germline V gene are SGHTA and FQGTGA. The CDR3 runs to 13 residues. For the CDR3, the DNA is TGTGCCAGCAGCTTAGGGACAGACTATGGCTACACCTTC. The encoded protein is CASSLGTDYGYTF.

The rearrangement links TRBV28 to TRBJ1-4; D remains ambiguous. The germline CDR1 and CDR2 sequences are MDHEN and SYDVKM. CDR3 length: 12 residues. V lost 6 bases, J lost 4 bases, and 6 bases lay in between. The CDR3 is CASSLLNEKLFF. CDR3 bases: TGTGCCAGCAGCCTCCTTAATGAAAAACTGTTTTTT. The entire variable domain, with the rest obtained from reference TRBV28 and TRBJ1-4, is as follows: DVKVTQSSRYLVKRTGEKVFLECVQDMDHENMFWYRQDPGLGLRLIYFSYDVKMKEKGDIPEGYSVSREKKERFSLILESASTNQTSMYLCASSLLNEKLFFGSGTQLSVL.

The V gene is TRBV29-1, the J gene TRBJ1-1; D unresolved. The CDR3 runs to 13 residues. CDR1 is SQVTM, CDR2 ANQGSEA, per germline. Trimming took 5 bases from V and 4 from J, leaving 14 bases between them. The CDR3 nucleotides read TGCAGCGTTAGTCACGGTGATGGCACTGAAGCTTTCTTT. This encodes CSVSHGDGTEAFF.

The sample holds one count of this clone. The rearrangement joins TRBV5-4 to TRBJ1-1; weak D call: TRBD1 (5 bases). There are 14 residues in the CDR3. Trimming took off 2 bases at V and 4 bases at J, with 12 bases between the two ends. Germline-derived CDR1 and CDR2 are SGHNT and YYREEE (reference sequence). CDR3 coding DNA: TGTGCCAGCAGCTTTTCCAGGGTCGGCACTGAAGCTTTCTTT. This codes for CASSFSRVGTEAFF.

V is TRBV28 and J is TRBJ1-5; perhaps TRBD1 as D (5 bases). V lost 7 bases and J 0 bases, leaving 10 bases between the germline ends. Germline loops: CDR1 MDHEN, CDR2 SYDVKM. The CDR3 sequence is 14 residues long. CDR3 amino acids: CASTRQYSNQPQHF. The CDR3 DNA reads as TGTGCCAGCACTAGACAGTATAGCAATCAGCCCCAGCATTTT.

DNA of the CDR3: TGTGCCAGCAGCGTACACGGGGGGGGAGGGGGTGACACAGATACGCAGTATTTT. Translated, it gives CASSVHGGGGGDTDTQYF. This chain connects TRBV9 to TRBJ2-3; 8 nucleotides match TRBD2. The CDR3 runs 18 residues. V shed 1 base and J 2 bases; nucleotides not matched to a gene: 12. CDR1 and CDR2 (germline): SGDLS, YYNGEE.

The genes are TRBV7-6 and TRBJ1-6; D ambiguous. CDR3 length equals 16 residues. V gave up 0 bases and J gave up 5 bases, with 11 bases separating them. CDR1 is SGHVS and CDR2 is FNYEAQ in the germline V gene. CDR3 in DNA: TGTGCCAGCAGCTTAGCGACCATCGGGAATAATTCACCCCTCCACTTT. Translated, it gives CASSLATIGNNSPLHF. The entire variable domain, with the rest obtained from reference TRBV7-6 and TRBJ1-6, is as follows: GAGVSQSPRYKVTKRGQDVALRCDPISGHVSLYWYRQALGQGPEFLTYFNYEAQQDKSGLPNDRFSAERPEGSISTLTIQRTEQRDSAMYRCASSLATIGNNSPLHFGNGTRLTVT.

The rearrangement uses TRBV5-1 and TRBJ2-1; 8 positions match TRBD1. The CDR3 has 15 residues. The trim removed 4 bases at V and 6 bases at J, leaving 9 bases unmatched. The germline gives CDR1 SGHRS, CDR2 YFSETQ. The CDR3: CASSIQTQGANEQFF. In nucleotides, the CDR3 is TGCGCCAGCAGCATCCAGACCCAGGGGGCCAATGAGCAGTTCTTC.

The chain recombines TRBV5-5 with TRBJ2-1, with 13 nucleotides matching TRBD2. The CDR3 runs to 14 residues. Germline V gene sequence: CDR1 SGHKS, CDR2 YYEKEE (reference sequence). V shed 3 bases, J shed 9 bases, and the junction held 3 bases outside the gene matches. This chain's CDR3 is CASSWTSGSGEQFF. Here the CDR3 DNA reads TGTGCCAGCAGCTGGACTAGCGGGAGCGGTGAGCAGTTCTTC.

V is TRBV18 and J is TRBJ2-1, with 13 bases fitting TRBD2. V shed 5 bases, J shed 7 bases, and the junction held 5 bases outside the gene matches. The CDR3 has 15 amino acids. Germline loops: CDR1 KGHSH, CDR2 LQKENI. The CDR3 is CASSSGLAGINEQFF. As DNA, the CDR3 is TGTGCCAGCTCATCGGGACTAGCGGGGATAAATGAGCAGTTCTTC.

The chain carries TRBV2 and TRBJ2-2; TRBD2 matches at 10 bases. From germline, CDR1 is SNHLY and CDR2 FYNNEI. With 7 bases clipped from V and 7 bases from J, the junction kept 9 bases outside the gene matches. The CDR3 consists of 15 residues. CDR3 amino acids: CASKGAGGGVGELFF. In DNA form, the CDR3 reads TGTGCCAGCAAGGGAGCGGGGGGGGGTGTCGGGGAGCTGTTTTTT.

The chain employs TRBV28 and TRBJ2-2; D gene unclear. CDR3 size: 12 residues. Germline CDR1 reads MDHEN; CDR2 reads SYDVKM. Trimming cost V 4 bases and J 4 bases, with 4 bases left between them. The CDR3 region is CASSSGTGELFF. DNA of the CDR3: TGTGCCAGCAGTTCCGGCACCGGGGAGCTGTTTTTT. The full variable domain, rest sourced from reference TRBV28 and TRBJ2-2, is DVKVTQSSRYLVKRTGEKVFLECVQDMDHENMFWYRQDPGLGLRLIYFSYDVKMKEKGDIPEGYSVSREKKERFSLILESASTNQTSMYLCASSSGTGELFFGEGSRLTVL.

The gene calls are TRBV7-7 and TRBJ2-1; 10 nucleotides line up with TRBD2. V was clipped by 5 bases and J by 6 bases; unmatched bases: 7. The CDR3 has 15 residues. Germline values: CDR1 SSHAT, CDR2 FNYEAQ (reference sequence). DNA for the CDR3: TGTGCCAGCAGCCCGGAAGCGGGGGGGTTCAATGAGCAGTTCTTC. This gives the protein CASSPEAGGFNEQFF.